These 20 T cell receptor beta chains came from one sample sequenced in a study of T cell repertoires in ileal Crohn's disease. Here immunoSEQ multiplex PCR was the method, and the copy in TCRdb shows in-frame clones only, minus some. The data contain 12,000 or so clones, about two thirds of them singletons. Time point defined: neoterminal ileum biopsy at postoperative endoscopy, about 6 months after surgery. Material for sequencing was ileal tissue. The receptors derive from an adult with Crohn's disease.

A few counts support this clone. This chain connects TRBV2 to TRBJ2-5; possibly TRBD1 for D (5 bases). The CDR3 is 14 residues long. CDR1 and CDR2 (germline): SNHLY, FYNNEI. The V gene lost 7 bases and the J gene lost 4 bases, with 16 bases spanning the gap. The CDR3 is CASTQGQGVETQYF. The CDR3 DNA reads TGTGCCAGCACCCAAGGTCAGGGTGTAGAGACCCAGTACTTC.

This chain joins TRBV28 and TRBJ1-2, with 10 positions matching TRBD1. The CDR3 has 13 amino acids. The germline V gene has CDR1 MDHEN and CDR2 SYDVKM. V shed 5 bases and J 8 bases; nucleotides not matched to a gene: 5. The DNA for the CDR3 is TGTGCCAGCAGTCCAGGGACAGGGGAAGGCTACACCTTC. It specifies CASSPGTGEGYTF.

The chain has TRBV9 and TRBJ2-7; no reliable D call. Trimming pared 3 bases from V and 5 bases from J, leaving 15 bases between. The CDR3 runs 14 residues. CDR1 and CDR2 from the germline V gene are SGDLS and YYNGEE. The CDR3 loop reads CASSETASLNEQYF. The CDR3, as DNA: TGTGCCAGCAGCGAAACAGCAAGCCTCAACGAGCAGTACTTC.

J is TRBJ1-5 and V is TRBV30, with TRBD1 matching 8 bases. There are 13 residues in the CDR3. The V gene's germline CDR1 is GTSNPN and CDR2 SVGIG (reference sequence). V shed 5 bases, J shed 5 bases, and the junction held 5 bases outside the gene matches. The CDR3 here is CAWAGTGDQPQHF. As DNA, the CDR3 is TGTGCCTGGGCCGGGACAGGCGATCAGCCCCAGCATTTT. Complete variable domain (other parts from reference TRBV30 and TRBJ1-5): SQTIHQWPATLVQPVGSPLSLECTVEGTSNPNLYWYRQAAGRGLQLLFYSVGIGQISSEVPQNLSASRPQDRQFILSSKKLLLSDSGFYLCAWAGTGDQPQHFGDGTRLSIL.

This clone was counted a few times. The chain recombines TRBV29-1 with TRBJ1-1; D not certain. Germline-derived CDR1 and CDR2 are SQVTM and ANQGSEA. The CDR3 is 11 residues long. Trimming removed 3 bases at V and 7 bases at J, with 9 bases between. As DNA, the CDR3 is TGCAGCGTTGATGGCAGCTTTGAAGCTTTCTTT. Translating it yields CSVDGSFEAFF.

The V gene is TRBV28, the J gene TRBJ1-5, with 9 bases fitting TRBD1. Germline CDR1 reads MDHEN; CDR2 reads SYDVKM. The ends lost 10 bases at V and 5 bases at J; junction bases unmatched: 6. CDR3 length equals 13 residues. CDR3 residues: CAIAGTGYQPQHF. As DNA, the CDR3 is TGTGCCATTGCGGGGACAGGGTATCAGCCCCAGCATTTT.

The CDR3: CASRDREDYGYTF. In DNA, the CDR3 is TGTGCCAGCAGAGACAGGGAGGACTATGGCTACACCTTC. The chain is built from TRBV2 and TRBJ1-2; TRBD1 matches at 7 bases. The junction had 4 bases not matched to a gene; V was cut back by 6 bases and J by 3 bases. The CDR3 consists of 13 residues. Germline loops: CDR1 SNHLY, CDR2 FYNNEI.

The chain uses TRBV7-3 and TRBJ2-2; 11 nucleotides match TRBD2. The germline gives CDR1 SGHTA, CDR2 FQGTGA. V was pared by 5 bases and J by 3 bases, with 2 bases of the junction left unmatched. The CDR3 runs to 15 residues. Here the CDR3 reads CASSPLAGDTGELFF. For the CDR3, the DNA is TGTGCCAGCAGCCCACTAGCGGGGGACACCGGGGAGCTGTTTTTT.

The chain recombines TRBV19 with TRBJ1-1; D gene ambiguous. V was pared by 3 bases and J by 4 bases, with 9 bases between. The CDR3 consists of 13 residues. Looked up from germline, CDR1 is LNHDA and CDR2 is SQIVND (reference sequence). The CDR3 DNA reads as TGTGCCAGTAGTATCGGACTTAGCACTGAAGCTTTCTTT. It specifies CASSIGLSTEAFF.

The rearrangement links TRBV5-1 to TRBJ2-7, with D perhaps assigned TRBD1 or TRBD2 (5 bases each). Between the trimmed V and J ends, which lost 4 bases and 8 bases, there was a span of 16 bases. Germline lookup yields CDR1 SGHRS and CDR2 YFSETQ. This CDR3 contains 13 residues. The CDR3 loop reads CASSVQVGDQQYF. In nucleotides, the CDR3 is TGCGCCAGCAGCGTACAGGTCGGGGACCAGCAGTACTTC.

The CDR3 DNA is TGTGCCAGCAGTTTAACGGCGGGGGGGCGAAACGGGGAGCTGTTTTTT. This gives the protein CASSLTAGGRNGELFF. The chain joins TRBV27 to TRBJ2-2; 9 bases agree with TRBD2. This CDR3 spans 16 amino acids. With V trimmed by 2 bases and J by 7 bases, 8 bases remained unmatched. Germline CDR1 MNHEY, CDR2 SMNVEV (reference sequence).

This sequence joins TRBV6-1 and TRBJ1-1; D is ambiguous. Per the germline V gene, CDR1 is MNHNS and CDR2 is SASEGT. V lost 2 bases to trimming and J lost 9 bases, with 10 bases between them. The CDR3 extends over 12 amino acids. CDR3 sequence reads: CASSESVRKAFF. CDR3 nucleotides: TGTGCCAGCAGTGAATCGGTCCGAAAAGCTTTCTTT.

This clone was counted only a few times. This chain connects TRBV19 to TRBJ2-2; 11 positions agree with TRBD2. The V gene end was trimmed by 0 bases and the J gene end by 0 bases; junction bases not matched to a gene: 9. In germline, CDR1 is LNHDA, CDR2 SQIVND (reference sequence). CDR3 length: 20 amino acids. CDR3 protein: CASSIEGGTSGGPNTGELFF. In nucleotides, the CDR3 is TGTGCCAGTAGTATAGAGGGCGGAACTAGCGGGGGCCCGAACACCGGGGAGCTGTTTTTT.

The rearrangement links TRBV10-1 to TRBJ2-7; D not certain. V was shortened by 6 bases and J by 5 bases, with 11 bases between the two germline ends. Germline V gene lookup returns CDR1 WNHNN and CDR2 SYGVQD (reference sequence). This CDR3 has 12 residues. CDR3 coding DNA: TGCGCCAGCAGCCCCAACAAGGACGAGCAGTACTTC. Translating it yields CASSPNKDEQYF.

In nucleotides, the CDR3 is TGTGCCAACCCGACAGGGGGCCTTACAGATACGCAGTATTTT. Amino acid sequence: CANPTGGLTDTQYF. The chain couples TRBV2 to TRBJ2-3; TRBD1 matches 10 bases. The V gene's germline CDR1 is SNHLY and CDR2 FYNNEI. This CDR3 region has 14 residues. The V gene end was trimmed by 10 bases and the J gene end by 3 bases; junction bases not matched to a gene: 7. Based on the CDR3 plus reference TRBV2 and TRBJ2-3, the full variable domain is EPEVTQTPSHQVTQMGQEVILRCVPISNHLYFYWYRQILGQKVEFLVSFYNNEISEKSEIFDDQFSVERPDGSNFTLKIRSTKLEDSAMYFCANPTGGLTDTQYFGPGTRLTVL.

The rearrangement uses TRBV7-3 and TRBJ2-1; D remains ambiguous. This CDR3 region has 12 residues. The germline gives CDR1 SGHTA, CDR2 FQGTGA. V shed 5 bases and J shed 9 bases, with 11 bases lying between them. CDR3 in amino acids: CASSDFLGEQFF. CDR3 coding DNA: TGTGCCAGCAGCGATTTCCTGGGTGAGCAGTTCTTC.

This chain joins TRBV19 and TRBJ1-2; D call uncertain. In germline, CDR1 is LNHDA, CDR2 SQIVND (reference sequence). The V and J ends lost 0 bases and 3 bases respectively, with 5 bases between them. This CDR3 has 13 amino acids. CDR3 DNA: TGTGCCAGTAGTATAGACCTCTACTATGGCTACACCTTC. This codes for CASSIDLYYGYTF.

V usage is TRBV5-1 and J usage is TRBJ1-4; D gene unclear. Germline CDR1 reads SGHRS; CDR2 reads YFSETQ. The CDR3 is 13 amino acids. Trimming took off 5 bases at V and 3 bases at J, with 8 bases between the two ends. The CDR3 DNA is TGCGCCAGCAGGTGGCAGCCTAATGAAAAACTGTTTTTT. Translation gives CASRWQPNEKLFF.

The chain links TRBV5-4 to TRBJ2-1; TRBD2 matches at 12 bases. Germline CDR1 is SGHNT and CDR2 is YYREEE (reference sequence). CDR3 length: 17 residues. V shed 4 bases and J 3 bases; nucleotides not matched to a gene: 8. CDR3 in DNA: TGTGCCAGCAGCCCAACTAGCGGGGGGAGGATCTACAATGAGCAGTTCTTC. It translates to CASSPTSGGRIYNEQFF.

The chain has TRBV9 and TRBJ1-2; no clear D. Germline CDR1 is SGDLS and CDR2 is YYNGEE. Trimming removed 2 bases at V and 3 bases at J, with 11 bases between. This CDR3 contains 14 residues. The CDR3: CASSVLSQDYGYTF. CDR3 coding DNA: TGTGCCAGCAGCGTTCTTTCGCAGGACTATGGCTACACCTTC.